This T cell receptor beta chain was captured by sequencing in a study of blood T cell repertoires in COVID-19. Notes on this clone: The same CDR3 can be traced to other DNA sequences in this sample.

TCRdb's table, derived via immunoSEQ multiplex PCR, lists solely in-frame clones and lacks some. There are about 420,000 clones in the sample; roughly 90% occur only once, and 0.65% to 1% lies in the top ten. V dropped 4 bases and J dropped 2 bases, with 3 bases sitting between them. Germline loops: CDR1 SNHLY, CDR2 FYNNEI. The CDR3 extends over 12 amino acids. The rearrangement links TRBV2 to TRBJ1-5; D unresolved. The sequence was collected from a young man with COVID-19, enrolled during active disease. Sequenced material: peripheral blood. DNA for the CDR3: TGTGCCAGCAGTGGAGGCAATCAGCCCCAGCATTTT. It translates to CASSGGNQPQHF.